This T cell receptor (beta chain) is from a study of a mutant IDH1 vaccine in newly diagnosed glioma. Study background: Patients got radiotherapy, temozolomide, or both beforehand, and most got both. At week 35 came visit V12, and visit V13 followed at week 47. Study-wide results and caveats: There were vaccine-induced immune responses in under 95% of the patients.

The CDR3 consists of 14 residues. The V gene lost 5 bases and the J gene lost 1 base, with 9 bases spanning the gap. The germline gives CDR1 ENHRY, CDR2 SYGVKD. Only in-frame clones appear in the TCRdb table, and some are missing; sequencing was by immunoSEQ multiplex PCR. The sample shows around 40,000 clones, approximately 90% of them seen only once. Time point meaning: week 35, safety follow-up. One vaccine dose held 300 ug of mutant IDH1 20-mer peptide and came with topical imiquimod. For this clone: Its matching antigen is unknown.

The gene calls are TRBV10-3 and TRBJ2-1; a weak D match, TRBD2 (6 bases). The material was PBMCs, obtained from a glioma patient whose treatment included an IDH1 peptide vaccine. The source is a man aged 40-49 years with glioma. The CDR3 protein is CAISRGGSYNEQFF. The DNA of the CDR3 is TGTGCCATCAGTCGGGGAGGATCCTACAATGAGCAGTTCTTC.